The present T cell receptor (beta chain) was sequenced within a study of shared clonotypes between healthy human individuals. As for the study in general: A donor's plate count was three for CD4 naive and three for CD4 memory; CD8 naive had two and CD8 memory one.

Of note for this clone: Its antigen is unknown.

Study-wide results and caveats: Against clonotypes common to all four donors, non-shared ones had lower generation probabilities.

Replicate PCRs from sorted subsets contained about 0.2 ug DNA, which is some 29,000 T cell genomes. Original processing methods: Junction-only sequences produced by ImmunoSEQ had no quality scores, so filtering differed. Clones were read by immunoSEQ multiplex PCR, and TCRdb kept only the in-frame ones, dropping some. Clone size and the V and J calls come from that table; the DNA yielded D and trimming. The sample holds millions of clones, over 85% seen once. There are 14 residues in the CDR3. Germline CDR1 MNHEY, CDR2 SMNVEV (reference sequence). The V end lost 3 bases, the J end lost 0 bases, and 9 bases lay between the germline ends.

The rearrangement uses TRBV27 and TRBJ2-7; unclear D gene. This receptor was taken from a man between 18 and 35 years old in good health. Sequencing was performed on naive CD4+ T cells sorted from blood. As to subset: CD45RA+ positively selected. The CDR3 is CASSFGQLSYEQYF. CDR3 bases: TGTGCCAGCAGTTTTGGTCAGCTCTCCTACGAGCAGTACTTC.